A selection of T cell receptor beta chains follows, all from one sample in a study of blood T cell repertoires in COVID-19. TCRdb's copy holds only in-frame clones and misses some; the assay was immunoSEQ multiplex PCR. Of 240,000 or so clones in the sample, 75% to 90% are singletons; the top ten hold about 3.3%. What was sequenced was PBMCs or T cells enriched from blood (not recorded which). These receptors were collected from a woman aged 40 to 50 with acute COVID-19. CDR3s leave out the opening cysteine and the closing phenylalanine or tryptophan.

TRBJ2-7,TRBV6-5,ASSYGGLALSEQY
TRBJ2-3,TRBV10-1,ASSDLAGGRDTQY
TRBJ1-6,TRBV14,ASSRLTFRFDSPLH
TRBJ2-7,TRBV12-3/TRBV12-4,ASSLSGVQQY
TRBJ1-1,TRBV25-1,ASSPQPGTEAF
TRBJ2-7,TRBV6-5,ASSYSQQSSYEQY
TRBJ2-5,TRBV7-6,ASSLEAGGGETQY
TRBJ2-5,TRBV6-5,ASGRAAGGETQY
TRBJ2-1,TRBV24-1,ATSELTSGYNEQF
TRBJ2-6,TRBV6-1,ASSDRVGANVLT
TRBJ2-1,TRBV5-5,ASSLVDRVNNEQF
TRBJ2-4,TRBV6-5,ASTRLAGAKNIQY
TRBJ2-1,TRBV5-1,ATAGLAGSSYNEQF
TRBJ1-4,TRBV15,ATINKGRTNEKLF
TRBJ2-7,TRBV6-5,ASSYRDPGGYEQY
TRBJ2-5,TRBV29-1,SVEGGFETQY
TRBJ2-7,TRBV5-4,ASSPTGQAYEQY